This entry features one T cell receptor beta chain sequence. Its antigen is unknown. Libraries were prepared by immunoSEQ multiplex PCR; TCRdb keeps only in-frame clonotypes and omits some of them. The sample consists of around 25,000 clones, 82% of them appearing once. The data belong to a study of graft-versus-host responses after intestinal transplantation. About the study: Every recipient underwent anti-thymocyte globulin induction, then tacrolimus and steroids for roughly three years.

Study-wide findings and caveats: Early after transplant, HvG declines were associated with peak levels of circulating GvH clones. Allografts carried high graft-versus-host to host-versus-graft clonal ratios in patients having graft-donor T cell macrochimerism.

The sequencing used unstimulated CD4+ T cells sorted from spleen or lymph node cells, collected before intestinal transplant. The clonotype originates from a human donor who received an intestinal transplant.

The CDR3 reads CASSYTTSTETQYF. The CDR3 coding sequence is TGCGCCAGCAGTTATACGACTAGCACCGAGACCCAGTACTTC. The chain combines TRBV4-1 with TRBJ2-5; 7 bases fit TRBD2. The CDR3 covers 14 residues. Per the germline V gene, CDR1 is MGHRA and CDR2 is YSYEKL. V lost 6 bases to trimming and J lost 5 bases; unmatched junction nucleotides: 9.